These T cell receptor beta chains were read from a single sample in a study of identical twins. TCRdb analysed the 5' RACE reads with MiXCR anew, one entry per CDR3 protein. The sample lists 1,800,000 or so distinct CDR3 sequences, under 35% seen once, with over 0.25% in the top ten. Sequencing used cord blood. Receptors originate from a newborn girl in good health. CDR3s include the opening cysteine and the closing phenylalanine or tryptophan. D genes are given only for firm matches. Where a row states a size, it is once, few, many or the class of an expanded clone; other rows omit it.

V gene: TRBV9; D gene: TRBD2; J gene: TRBJ2-7; clone size: NA; CDR3 protein: CASSPRSTSGFYEQYF; CDR3 DNA: TGTGCCAGCAGCCCCCGGTCGACTAGCGGATTCTACGAGCAGTACTTC
V gene: TRBV13; D gene: TRBD2; J gene: TRBJ2-3; clone size: NA; CDR3 protein: CASSFTGGGQYF; CDR3 DNA: TGTGCCAGCAGCTTTACGGGCGGGGGGCAGTATTTT
V gene: TRBV12-3/TRBV12-4; D gene: NA; J gene: TRBJ2-7; clone size: NA; CDR3 protein: CASRAPTGYEQYF; CDR3 DNA: TGTGCCAGCAGGGCGCCCACAGGGTACGAGCAGTACTTC
V gene: TRBV10-3; D gene: TRBD1; J gene: TRBJ2-3; clone size: NA; CDR3 protein: CAISGDRGRIDTQYF; CDR3 DNA: TGTGCCATCAGTGGGGACAGGGGGCGCATAGATACGCAGTATTTT
V gene: TRBV7-9; D gene: TRBD2; J gene: TRBJ2-1; clone size: NA; CDR3 protein: CASSRTSVHEQFF; CDR3 DNA: TGTGCCAGCAGCCGAACTAGCGTTCATGAGCAGTTCTTC
V gene: TRBV29-1; D gene: NA; J gene: TRBJ1-1; clone size: NA; CDR3 protein: CSVAYRLQLNTEAFF; CDR3 DNA: TGCAGCGTTGCCTACAGGCTCCAGCTCAACACTGAAGCTTTCTTT
V gene: TRBV20-1; D gene: NA; J gene: TRBJ2-7; clone size: NA; CDR3 protein: CSAIQLNSYEQYF; CDR3 DNA: TGCAGTGCGATCCAGCTAAACTCCTACGAGCAGTACTTC
V gene: TRBV19; D gene: NA; J gene: TRBJ1-1; clone size: NA; CDR3 protein: CASSIGVRTEAFF; CDR3 DNA: TGTGCCAGTAGTATAGGGGTAAGAACTGAAGCTTTCTTT
V gene: TRBV10-3; D gene: NA; J gene: TRBJ1-6; clone size: few; CDR3 protein: CAIGGMNSPLHF; CDR3 DNA: TGTGCCATCGGGGGGATGAATTCACCCCTCCACTTT
V gene: TRBV28; D gene: NA; J gene: TRBJ2-7; clone size: NA; CDR3 protein: CASSSWSSYEQYF; CDR3 DNA: TGTGCCAGCAGTTCGTGGAGCTCCTACGAGCAGTACTTC
V gene: TRBV20-1; D gene: TRBD1; J gene: TRBJ1-1; clone size: few; CDR3 protein: CSAPTGGNTEAFF; CDR3 DNA: TGCAGTGCCCCGACAGGGGGTAACACTGAAGCTTTCTTT
V gene: TRBV10-3; D gene: NA; J gene: TRBJ2-2; clone size: NA; CDR3 protein: CAISEGSGNTGELFF; CDR3 DNA: TGTGCCATCAGTGAGGGTAGCGGGAACACCGGGGAGCTGTTTTTT
V gene: TRBV9; D gene: NA; J gene: TRBJ2-1; clone size: NA; CDR3 protein: CASSGQGANAGVGVNEQFF; CDR3 DNA: TGTGCCAGCAGCGGGCAGGGGGCGAATGCGGGAGTCGGTGTCAATGAGCAGTTCTTC